This T cell receptor beta chain is from a study of blood T cell repertoires in COVID-19. Repertoires were generated with immunoSEQ multiplex PCR, while TCRdb's copy carries only in-frame clones and drops some. In the table there are under 450,000 clones, over 75% of which are singletons. CDR3 length equals 12 residues. Germline CDR1 reads SGHRS; CDR2 reads YFSETQ. V lost 3 bases, J lost 1 base, and 5 bases lay in between. The chain employs TRBV5-1 and TRBJ2-7; D uncertain. The sequence derives from a man aged 25 to 40 who had recovered from COVID-19. The sequenced material came from PBMCs or T cells enriched from blood (not recorded which). CDR3 DNA: TGCGCCAGCAGCTCCGTTTCCTACGAGCAGTACTTC. It is translated as CASSSVSYEQYF.